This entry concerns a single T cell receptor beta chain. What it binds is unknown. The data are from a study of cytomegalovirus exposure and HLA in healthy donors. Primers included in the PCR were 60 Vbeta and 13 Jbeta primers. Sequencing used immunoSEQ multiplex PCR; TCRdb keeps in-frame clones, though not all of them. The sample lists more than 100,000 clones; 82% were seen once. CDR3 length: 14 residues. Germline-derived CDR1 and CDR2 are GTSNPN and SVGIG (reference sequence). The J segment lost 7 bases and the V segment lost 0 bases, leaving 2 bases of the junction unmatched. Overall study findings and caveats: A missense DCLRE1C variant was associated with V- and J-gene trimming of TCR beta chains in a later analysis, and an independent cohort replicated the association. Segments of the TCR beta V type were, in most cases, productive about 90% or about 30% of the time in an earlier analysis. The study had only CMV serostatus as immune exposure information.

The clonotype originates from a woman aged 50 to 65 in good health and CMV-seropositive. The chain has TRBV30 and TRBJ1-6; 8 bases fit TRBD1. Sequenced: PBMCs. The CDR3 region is CAWSVRTGNSPLHF. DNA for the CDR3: TGTGCCTGGAGTGTTAGGACAGGGAATTCACCCCTCCACTTT. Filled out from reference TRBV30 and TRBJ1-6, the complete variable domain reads SQTIHQWPATLVQPVGSPLSLECTVEGTSNPNLYWYRQAAGRGLQLLFYSVGIGQISSEVPQNLSASRPQDRQFILSSKKLLLSDSGFYLCAWSVRTGNSPLHFGNGTRLTVT.